This T cell receptor beta chain was recovered during a study of cytomegalovirus exposure and HLA in healthy donors. V gave up 3 bases and J gave up 8 bases, with 14 bases separating them. CDR1 SGHNT and CDR2 YYREEE come from the germline V gene (reference sequence). This CDR3 comprises 13 residues. In the PCR, 60 Vbeta and 13 Jbeta primers were used. Sequencing used immunoSEQ multiplex PCR; TCRdb keeps in-frame clones, though not all of them. The sample comprises some 170,000 clones, 79% of which are singletons, and approximately 2.3% rests with the top ten. This TCR was sampled from a man aged 40-49 years in good health and CMV-seronegative. The specimen was PBMCs. This chain joins TRBV5-4 and TRBJ1-1, with D uncertain. CDR3 sequence: CASSSGLAPEAFF. CDR3 nucleotide sequence: TGTGCCAGCAGCTCCGGACTCGCCCCGGAAGCTTTCTTT.